This TCR beta chain originates from a study of CD8+ T cells in alopecia areata. Study as a whole: Administration of oral tofacitinib to treated patients was at 5 to 10 mg twice daily.

Whole-study results and caveats: Higher clonality than in normal scalp was seen in lesional scalp, especially alopecia totalis/universalis.

From alopecia areata patients, lesional scalp punch biopsies and peripheral blood were collected. Extraction and reverse transcription of RNA yielded cDNA as the sequencing template. Libraries were prepared by immunoSEQ multiplex PCR; TCRdb keeps only in-frame clonotypes and omits some of them. Of about 5,700 clones listed, roughly 63% are singletons. On this clone itself: The target antigen is unknown.

This sample comprised skin, obtained at week 0. The TCR was taken from a human donor with alopecia areata.

The chain's CDR3 is CASTGQTTGNTIYF. The CDR3 nucleotides are TGTGCCAGCACGGGACAGACAACTGGAAACACCATATATTTT. The rearrangement joins TRBV19 to TRBJ1-3; 7 bases are a match to TRBD1. Germline-derived CDR1 and CDR2 are LNHDA and SQIVND (reference sequence). Trimming at V came to 9 bases and at J to 2 bases, leaving 7 bases not matched to a gene. The CDR3 runs 14 residues.